The 14 T cell receptor beta chains presented below share a single source sample, sequenced in a study of T cells after yellow fever vaccination. One entry per CDR3 protein results from TCRdb running MiXCR on the 5' RACE reads. The sample holds roughly 500,000 distinct CDR3 sequences, over 15% seen once. This sample comprised PBMCs, obtained 15 days after the yellow fever booster vaccination. The receptors were sampled from a man younger than 45 who received the YFV17D yellow fever vaccine.

This clonotype has just a few counts. The chain combines TRBV3-1 with TRBJ1-4; D not resolved. The germline V gene encodes CDR1 LGHDT and CDR2 YNNKEL (reference sequence). Trimming stripped 3 bases from V and 0 bases from J, with 14 bases between. CDR3 length: 17 amino acids. CDR3: CASSHSEVRATNEKLFF. CDR3 coding DNA: TGTGCCAGCAGCCACTCTGAGGTTCGTGCAACTAATGAAAAACTGTTTTTT.

This clonotype was counted many times. The chain employs TRBV12-3 or TRBV12-4 and TRBJ2-1; D possibly corresponds to TRBD1 (5 bases). The V end was cut by 8 bases, the J end by 7 bases, with 12 bases between. CDR3 length: 12 residues. The CDR3 region is CASWQGRNEQFF. DNA of the CDR3: TGTGCCAGCTGGCAGGGCCGTAATGAGCAGTTCTTC.

V is TRBV29-1 and J is TRBJ2-5; TRBD2 might be the D (5 bases). Trimming shortened V by 4 bases and J by 11 bases, and 14 bases separated the two germline ends. The CDR3 covers 11 residues. Germline loops: CDR1 SQVTM, CDR2 ANQGSEA. The CDR3: CSVVVAFHQYF. The DNA of the CDR3 is TGCAGCGTTGTAGTAGCGTTCCATCAGTACTTC. Full variable domain (rest looked up from reference TRBV29-1 and TRBJ2-5): SAVISQKPSRDICQRGTSLTIQCQVDSQVTMMFWYRQQPGQSLTLIATANQGSEATYESGFVIDKFPISRPNLTFSTLTVSNMSPEDSSIYLCSVVVAFHQYFGPGTRLLVL.

This clonotype was observed a few times. This chain uses TRBV20-1 with TRBJ2-7; maybe TRBD2 (6 bases). CDR1 is DFQATT, CDR2 SNEGSKA, per germline (reference sequence). The CDR3 contains 14 residues. Trimming left V 1 base short and J 2 bases short, with 12 bases between. CDR3 loop: CSARVRLVPYEQYF. CDR3 coding DNA: TGCAGTGCTAGAGTAAGACTAGTCCCCTACGAGCAGTACTTC.

The rearrangement joins TRBV7-9 to TRBJ2-6; D gene ambiguous. Germline CDR1 is SEHNR and CDR2 is FQNEAQ (reference sequence). The germline V and J ends were trimmed by 3 bases and 11 bases, with 14 bases remaining between them. This CDR3 contains 14 residues. The CDR3 region is CASSFDHAHYVLTF. In nucleotides, the CDR3 is TGTGCCAGCAGCTTTGATCATGCCCACTACGTCCTGACTTTC.

This clonotype appeared a few times. V is TRBV4-2 and J is TRBJ2-5, with 14 bases that match TRBD2. The germline V gene encodes CDR1 LGHNA and CDR2 YNFKEQ. This CDR3 contains 16 residues. Germline trimming cut 3 bases from V and 5 bases from J; bases unmatched to any gene: 5. CDR3 region: CASSQGTSGSRETQYF. The CDR3 DNA reads as TGTGCCAGCAGCCAGGGGACTAGCGGGAGCAGGGAGACCCAGTACTTC.

The rearrangement joins TRBV7-8 to TRBJ2-1, with D perhaps matching TRBD2 (6 bases). V was pared by 5 bases and J by 4 bases, with 12 bases between. The CDR3 is 14 amino acids. Germline V lookup: CDR1 SGHVS, CDR2 FQNEAQ. CDR3 loop: CASSHGTVYNEQFF. CDR3 DNA: TGTGCCAGCAGCCACGGGACTGTTTACAATGAGCAGTTCTTC. The entire variable domain, with the rest obtained from reference TRBV7-8 and TRBJ2-1, is as follows: GAGVSQSPRYKVAKRGQDVALRCDPISGHVSLFWYQQALGQGPEFLTYFQNEAQLDKSGLPSDRFFAERPEGSVSTLKIQRTQQEDSAVYLCASSHGTVYNEQFFGPGTRLTVL.

This chain uses TRBV12-3 or TRBV12-4 with TRBJ1-1, with TRBD1 matching over 8 bases. The CDR3 sequence is 14 residues long. V trimming: 3 bases; J trimming: 7 bases; junction bases outside the gene matches: 7. CDR3 region: CASSFRTGRVEAFF. The CDR3 DNA is TGTGCCAGCAGTTTTCGGACAGGGAGGGTTGAAGCTTTCTTT.

The rearrangement links TRBV20-1 to TRBJ2-1; D is unresolved. Germline V CDR1 and CDR2: DFQATT, SNEGSKA (reference sequence). V lost 3 bases and J lost 2, with 8 bases in between. This CDR3 has 13 residues. The CDR3 sequence is CSASPPTYNEQFF. Written as DNA, the CDR3 is TGCAGTGCTAGCCCACCTACCTACAATGAGCAGTTCTTC.

The chain recombines TRBV5-5 with TRBJ2-5, with 8 bases that match TRBD2. V shed 2 bases, J shed 7 bases, and the junction held 10 bases outside the gene matches. This CDR3 has 15 amino acids. Germline V gene sequence: CDR1 SGHKS, CDR2 YYEKEE (reference sequence). CDR3 loop: CASSFQAGVGGTQYF. CDR3 nucleotides: TGTGCCAGCAGCTTTCAAGCGGGAGTTGGCGGGACCCAGTACTTC.

The chain employs TRBV6-1 and TRBJ2-5, with 12 bases aligning to TRBD1. The CDR3 runs to 14 residues. CDR1 is MNHNS, CDR2 SASEGT, per germline. The J segment lost 7 bases and the V segment lost 8 bases, leaving 8 bases of the junction unmatched. CDR3 bases: TGTGCCAGCGGGGGGGACAGGGGGCTGGCGACCCAGTACTTC. It codes for CASGGDRGLATQYF.

This chain joins TRBV5-1 and TRBJ2-5, with D perhaps TRBD2 (6 bases). V was pared by 4 bases and J by 1 base, with 14 bases between. The germline gives CDR1 SGHRS, CDR2 YFSETQ. The CDR3 length is 15 residues. The CDR3 DNA follows: TGCGCCAGCAGCCGGGCGGAGGGCCCCCAAGAGACCCAGTACTTC. It encodes CASSRAEGPQETQYF.

This clonotype was detected only a few times. This chain joins TRBV6-2 or TRBV6-3 and TRBJ2-3, with D tentatively TRBD1 (6 bases). The V gene lost 8 bases and the J gene lost 0 bases, with 12 bases spanning the gap. The CDR3 spans 14 residues. The V gene's germline CDR1 is MNHEY and CDR2 SVGEGT. The DNA for the CDR3 is TGTGCCAGCGAGGGACACCGAAGCACAGATACGCAGTATTTT. Amino acid sequence: CASEGHRSTDTQYF.

The chain employs TRBV6-2 or TRBV6-3 and TRBJ2-1; 11 bases line up with TRBD2. The CDR3 extends over 16 amino acids. With 4 bases clipped from V and 9 bases from J, the junction kept 11 bases outside the gene matches. CDR1 MNHEY and CDR2 SVGEGT come from the germline V gene. CDR3 amino acids: CASSWLTSGRGIEQFF. CDR3 DNA sequence: TGTGCCAGCAGTTGGCTTACTAGCGGGAGAGGCATTGAGCAGTTCTTC.